Listed below are T cell receptor beta chains from one sample, sequenced in a study of T-cell reconstitution after alpha-beta-depleted transplantation in children. TCRdb redid the calling of the PCR reads with MiXCR, one entry per CDR3 protein. The sample has 500,000 to 650,000 distinct CDR3 sequences; 11% are singletons. The specimen was PBMCs, mostly from graft donor cells, collected 180 days after TCRalphabeta/CD19-depleted stem cell transplant. The receptor set was obtained from a female patient aged 2 to 10 who had a stem cell transplant for aplastic anemia, so the T cells may come from the graft donor. Each CDR3 is given with its conserved first and last residue.

>TRBJ1-1|TRBV6-2/TRBV6-3
CASSYYGEAFF
>TRBJ1-2|TRBV5-1
CASSYQGIDYGYTF
>TRBJ2-1|TRBV18
CASSPYANNEQFF
>TRBJ2-7|TRBV29-1
CSVGPALAGARVRYEQYF
>TRBJ1-5|TRBV12-3/TRBV12-4
CASSLMGGGGNQPQHF
>TRBJ1-2|TRBV12-3/TRBV12-4
CASSDSWKSYGYTF
>TRBJ1-4|TRBV5-5
CASRYMDRELFF
>TRBJ2-6|TRBV20-1
CSAYNTESSGANVLTF
>TRBJ1-1|TRBV12-5
CASGSGQRSLIF
>TRBJ2-2|TRBV4-3
CASSRGVPGLVVTGELFF
>TRBJ2-5|TRBV6-5
CASSYAGGPGETQYF
>TRBJ2-1|TRBV4-3
CASSQVKHYEQFF
>TRBJ1-2|TRBV28
CASSFYGVHTF
>TRBJ2-7|TRBV4-3
CASSPRGTGNEQYF
>TRBJ2-1|TRBV7-2
CAGSFQPRDLYNEQFF
>TRBJ1-2|TRBV11-2
CASSRQGQGYGYTF
>TRBJ2-1|TRBV7-9
CASSPNHGTTFNEQFF
>TRBJ1-2|TRBV20-1
CSAPSTEPYGYTF
>TRBJ2-1|TRBV7-2
CASSLALAGDEQFF
>TRBJ2-5|TRBV24-1
CATSESGTGTRETQYF
>TRBJ1-4|TRBV12-3/TRBV12-4
CASRAEYNEKLFF
>TRBJ2-5|TRBV29-1
CSALESAETQYF
>TRBJ1-5|TRBV28
CASSFPREIGNQPQHF
>TRBJ2-2|TRBV15
CATSSRPGELFF
>TRBJ2-5|TRBV6-5
CASSYVGKSQYF
>TRBJ2-2|TRBV7-2
CASSSNGLRGELFF
>TRBJ2-1|TRBV27
CASTIDRSSYNEQFF
>TRBJ1-3|TRBV20-1
CSAEPGQGGNTIYF
>TRBJ1-6|TRBV20-1
CSARDHGTGKNSPLHF
>TRBJ2-3|TRBV3-1
CASSPRLAGGLADTQYF
>TRBJ1-1|TRBV5-5
CASSLNHRDSLEAFF
>TRBJ2-1|TRBV5-1
CASSLRVDNEQFF
>TRBJ1-2|TRBV5-1
CASSAGTGGQDGYAF
>TRBJ2-2|TRBV12-3/TRBV12-4
CASTPGLAHTGELFF
>TRBJ1-1|TRBV5-1
CASSLAGQGGTTEAFF
>TRBJ2-2|TRBV4-2
CASSQAGGAGRRRTGELFF
>TRBJ1-1|TRBV20-1
CSARGASPRDGAFF
>TRBJ2-7|TRBV27
CASSSRTSGKPFSYEQYF
>TRBJ2-1|TRBV10-3
CAISERTGARDEQFF
>TRBJ2-1|TRBV6-5
CASTRTGGEQFF
>TRBJ2-3|TRBV11-2
CASSLTPAPGPARTDTQYF
>TRBJ2-5|TRBV10-1
CASSPGLGKWTQYF
>TRBJ2-7|TRBV20-1
CSAPDPRGTYEQYF
>TRBJ1-1|TRBV7-2
CASSPSLGRNTEAFF
>TRBJ1-3|TRBV7-8
CASSDRSSGNTIYF
>TRBJ1-1|TRBV5-1
CASSLDRSDVNTEAFF